This paragraph covers one T cell receptor beta chain sequence. The record originates from a study of blood T cell repertoires in COVID-19. TCRdb keeps only in-frame clones here, not all; method: immunoSEQ multiplex PCR. The sample lists roughly 150,000 clones; 82% were seen once. This CDR3 comprises 15 residues. With V trimmed by 6 bases and J by 6 bases, 12 bases remained unmatched. Germline V lookup: CDR1 MNHEY, CDR2 SMNVEV (reference sequence). The TCR originated in a man aged 60 to 69 who had recovered from COVID-19. The sample was PBMCs or T cells enriched from blood (not recorded which). The chain has TRBV27 and TRBJ2-7, with 9 bases identical to TRBD2. The CDR3 is CASRGTSRSPFEQYF. CDR3 sequence (DNA): TGTGCCAGCAGGGGGACTAGCCGTTCCCCCTTCGAGCAGTACTTC.